These T cell receptor beta chains were read from a single sample in a study of tumor-infiltrating lymphocytes in primary liver carcinoma. MiXCR, applied by TCRdb to the multiplex PCR reads, yields one record per CDR3 protein. The sample contains approximately 300,000 distinct CDR3 sequences, 55% to 65% of which appear only once. Sequencing input: peripheral blood. Receptors were obtained from a man in his forties with primary liver carcinoma and hepatitis B virus infection. Both conserved end residues are part of each CDR3. A D gene is named only where the DNA matches it firmly. Clone sizes are given selectively: once, few, many, or a class where the clone is expanded.

abundance: .
len: 16
d_gene: .
j_gene: TRBJ2-2
v_gene: TRBV5-6
CDR3aa: CASSSFRNSGTGELFF
CDR3nt: TGTGCCAGCAGCTCATTTCGCAACTCAGGTACCGGGGAGCTGTTTTTT

abundance: large
len: 15
d_gene: TRBD1
j_gene: TRBJ1-1
v_gene: TRBV29-1
CDR3aa: CSVAGGWGMNTEAFF
CDR3nt: TGCAGCGTTGCAGGGGGCTGGGGGATGAACACTGAAGCTTTCTTT

abundance: .
len: 14
d_gene: TRBD1
j_gene: TRBJ1-4
v_gene: TRBV5-1
CDR3aa: CASSPGTGREKLFF
CDR3nt: TGCGCCAGCAGCCCGGGGACAGGACGGGAAAAACTGTTTTTT

abundance: .
len: 14
d_gene: .
j_gene: TRBJ2-7
v_gene: TRBV14
CDR3aa: CASSRGTTFYEQYF
CDR3nt: TGTGCCAGCAGCCGGGGGACGACTTTCTACGAGCAGTACTTC

abundance: .
len: 16
d_gene: .
j_gene: TRBJ2-1
v_gene: TRBV11-1
CDR3aa: CASSLLPGLGYNEQFF
CDR3nt: TGTGCCAGCAGCTTATTACCGGGACTGGGTTACAATGAGCAGTTCTTC

abundance: .
len: 17
d_gene: .
j_gene: TRBJ2-1
v_gene: TRBV5-1
CDR3aa: CASSLAGAGPINNEQFF
CDR3nt: TGCGCCAGCAGCTTGGCCGGGGCGGGACCCATAAACAATGAGCAGTTCTTC

abundance: .
len: 14
d_gene: .
j_gene: TRBJ2-7
v_gene: TRBV5-5
CDR3aa: CASSLQGPTYEQYF
CDR3nt: TGTGCCAGCAGCTTACAGGGCCCAACCTACGAGCAGTACTTC

abundance: .
len: 12
d_gene: .
j_gene: TRBJ2-5
v_gene: TRBV29-1
CDR3aa: CSAGAKGETQNF
CDR3nt: TGCAGTGCAGGGGCGAAAGGAGAGACCCAGAACTTC

abundance: .
len: 15
d_gene: .
j_gene: TRBJ2-1
v_gene: TRBV11-2
CDR3aa: CASKLDGGYNNEQFF
CDR3nt: TGTGCCAGCAAATTAGATGGGGGGTACAACAATGAGCAGTTCTTC

abundance: many
len: 13
d_gene: .
j_gene: TRBJ1-6
v_gene: TRBV6-6
CDR3aa: CASSSTGISPLHF
CDR3nt: TGTGCCAGCAGTTCAACAGGGATTTCACCCCTCCACTTT

abundance: many
len: 14
d_gene: .
j_gene: TRBJ2-6
v_gene: TRBV11-2
CDR3aa: CASASSGGANVLTF
CDR3nt: TGTGCCAGCGCGAGTAGTGGGGGGGCCAACGTCCTGACTTTC

abundance: many
len: 13
d_gene: TRBD1
j_gene: TRBJ1-1
v_gene: TRBV29-1
CDR3aa: CSVQGRGGTEAFF
CDR3nt: TGCAGCGTACAGGGGAGGGGGGGCACTGAAGCTTTCTTT

abundance: few
len: 15
d_gene: .
j_gene: TRBJ2-5
v_gene: TRBV28
CDR3aa: CASSSSATTQWTQYF
CDR3nt: TGTGCCAGCAGTTCCAGTGCGACCACTCAATGGACCCAGTACTTC

abundance: many
len: 17
d_gene: .
j_gene: TRBJ2-2
v_gene: TRBV5-1
CDR3aa: CASSLVPGLTNTGELFF
CDR3nt: TGCGCCAGCAGCTTGGTGCCGGGATTGACGAACACCGGGGAGCTGTTTTTT

abundance: .
len: 12
d_gene: .
j_gene: TRBJ2-3
v_gene: TRBV29-1
CDR3aa: CIASPGTDTQYF
CDR3nt: TGCATCGCTTCCCCGGGCACAGATACGCAGTATTTT

abundance: .
len: 15
d_gene: TRBD2
j_gene: TRBJ2-3
v_gene: TRBV11-1
CDR3aa: CANSLPREGTDTQYF
CDR3nt: TGTGCCAACAGTTTGCCGAGGGAGGGCACGGATACGCAGTATTTT

abundance: few
len: 13
d_gene: .
j_gene: TRBJ1-1
v_gene: TRBV6-1
CDR3aa: CASKGRTNTEAFF
CDR3nt: TGTGCCAGCAAGGGCAGGACGAACACTGAAGCTTTCTTT

abundance: few
len: 16
d_gene: TRBD1
j_gene: TRBJ1-1
v_gene: TRBV30
CDR3aa: CACPPPGQGALTEAFF
CDR3nt: TGTGCCTGTCCCCCCCCTGGACAGGGGGCTTTAACTGAAGCTTTCTTT

abundance: .
len: 13
d_gene: .
j_gene: TRBJ2-1
v_gene: TRBV10-3
CDR3aa: CAINGGGLNERFF
CDR3nt: TGTGCCATCAACGGCGGAGGTTTGAATGAGCGGTTCTTC

abundance: .
len: 14
d_gene: .
j_gene: TRBJ1-1
v_gene: TRBV29-1
CDR3aa: CSVVSGQLNTEAFF
CDR3nt: TGCAGCGTTGTGTCGGGACAACTGAACACTGAAGCTTTCTTT

abundance: .
len: 13
d_gene: .
j_gene: TRBJ2-3
v_gene: TRBV14
CDR3aa: CASSRGYADTQYF
CDR3nt: TGTGCTAGCAGTCGAGGATACGCAGATACGCAGTATTTT

abundance: .
len: 14
d_gene: .
j_gene: TRBJ2-2
v_gene: TRBV13
CDR3aa: CASSLVSDTGELFF
CDR3nt: TGTGCCAGCAGCTTAGTCAGCGATACCGGGGAGCTGTTTTTT

abundance: many
len: 16
d_gene: .
j_gene: TRBJ1-2
v_gene: TRBV29-1
CDR3aa: CSVEGVGTSTNYGYTF
CDR3nt: TGCAGCGTTGAAGGGGTGGGGACATCTACTAACTATGGCTACACCTTC

abundance: .
len: 13
d_gene: TRBD2
j_gene: TRBJ2-1
v_gene: TRBV5-1
CDR3aa: CASSVYGGDEQFF
CDR3nt: TGCGCCAGCAGCGTGTACGGGGGGGATGAGCAGTTCTTC

abundance: .
len: 15
d_gene: .
j_gene: TRBJ1-1
v_gene: TRBV29-1
CDR3aa: CGVKDWGRGNTEAFF
CDR3nt: TGCGGCGTTAAAGATTGGGGCAGGGGGAACACTGAAGCTTTCTTT

abundance: few
len: 14
d_gene: .
j_gene: TRBJ1-4
v_gene: TRBV7-9
CDR3aa: CASSFNGDNEKLFF
CDR3nt: TGTGCCAGCAGCTTTAACGGAGATAATGAAAAACTGTTTTTT

abundance: once
len: 15
d_gene: .
j_gene: TRBJ1-1
v_gene: TRBV6-2/TRBV6-3
CDR3aa: CASSPDSYLNTETFF
CDR3nt: TGTGCCAGCAGTCCCGACAGCTACCTGAACACTGAAACTTTCTTT

abundance: .
len: 15
d_gene: TRBD2
j_gene: TRBJ2-1
v_gene: TRBV28
CDR3aa: CASGTSGSLSFKQFF
CDR3nt: TGTGCCAGCGGAACTAGCGGGAGTTTATCCTTTAAGCAGTTCTTC

abundance: many
len: 16
d_gene: TRBD2
j_gene: TRBJ2-1
v_gene: TRBV10-3
CDR3aa: CAISESGLAIYNEQFF
CDR3nt: TGTGCCATCAGTGAGTCGGGACTAGCAATCTACAATGAGCAGTTCTTC

abundance: few
len: 14
d_gene: .
j_gene: TRBJ2-3
v_gene: TRBV28
CDR3aa: CASSLRPSTDTQYF
CDR3nt: TGTGCCAGCAGTTTACGGCCCAGCACAGATACGCAGTATTTT

abundance: few
len: 15
d_gene: .
j_gene: TRBJ2-1
v_gene: TRBV30
CDR3aa: CAWRIIGQAYNEQFF
CDR3nt: TGTGCCTGGAGAATTATCGGACAAGCCTACAATGAGCAGTTCTTC

abundance: many
len: 16
d_gene: TRBD2
j_gene: TRBJ2-1
v_gene: TRBV5-4
CDR3aa: CASSLRLAGGLNEQFF
CDR3nt: TGTGCCAGCAGCTTACGACTAGCGGGAGGGCTCAATGAGCAGTTCTTC

abundance: once
len: 15
d_gene: TRBD2
j_gene: TRBJ2-7
v_gene: TRBV12-3/TRBV12-4
CDR3aa: CAISSFGTRGYEQYF
CDR3nt: TGTGCCATCAGTTCCTTCGGGACTAGAGGGTACGAGCAGTACTTC

abundance: .
len: 16
d_gene: TRBD2
j_gene: TRBJ2-1
v_gene: TRBV5-1
CDR3aa: CASSLLLAGYYNEQFF
CDR3nt: TGCGCCAGCAGCTTGTTACTAGCGGGATACTACAATGAGCAGTTCTTC

abundance: few
len: 16
d_gene: .
j_gene: TRBJ2-3
v_gene: TRBV6-2/TRBV6-3
CDR3aa: CASSYSLQGHTDTQYF
CDR3nt: TGTGCCAGCAGTTACTCGTTGCAGGGGCACACAGATACGCAGTATTTT

abundance: many
len: 14
d_gene: .
j_gene: TRBJ2-5
v_gene: TRBV5-4
CDR3aa: CASSLVDSQETQYF
CDR3nt: TGTGCCAGCAGCTTGGTGGACAGCCAAGAGACCCAGTACTTC

abundance: few
len: 15
d_gene: .
j_gene: TRBJ1-1
v_gene: TRBV5-1
CDR3aa: CASSLGVLENTEAFF
CDR3nt: TGCGCCAGCAGCTTGGGGGTTCTGGAAAACACTGAAGCTTTCTTT

abundance: few
len: 15
d_gene: .
j_gene: TRBJ2-2
v_gene: TRBV28
CDR3aa: CASSNYGLGAGELFF
CDR3nt: TGTGCCAGCAGTAATTACGGTCTGGGAGCCGGGGAGCTGTTTTTT

abundance: .
len: 16
d_gene: .
j_gene: TRBJ1-6
v_gene: TRBV4-2
CDR3aa: CAGSQEGTAHNSPLHF
CDR3nt: TGTGCCGGCAGCCAAGAGGGGACGGCTCATAATTCACCCCTCCACTTT

abundance: many
len: 13
d_gene: .
j_gene: TRBJ1-1
v_gene: TRBV12-3/TRBV12-4
CDR3aa: CASSVPLGTEAFF
CDR3nt: TGTGCCAGCAGCGTCCCCCTGGGGACTGAAGCTTTCTTT

abundance: many
len: 11
d_gene: .
j_gene: TRBJ2-1
v_gene: TRBV5-4
CDR3aa: CASSGNNEQFF
CDR3nt: TGTGCCAGCAGCGGTAACAATGAGCAGTTCTTC

abundance: .
len: 15
d_gene: .
j_gene: TRBJ2-3
v_gene: TRBV5-5
CDR3aa: CASNSARGWSDTQNF
CDR3nt: TGTGCCAGCAACTCAGCCAGGGGTTGGTCAGATACGCAGAATTTT

abundance: few
len: 15
d_gene: .
j_gene: TRBJ1-2
v_gene: TRBV5-1
CDR3aa: CASSYSPGPEGGYTF
CDR3nt: TGCGCCAGCAGCTATTCCCCCGGGCCCGAAGGAGGCTACACCTTC

abundance: few
len: 14
d_gene: .
j_gene: TRBJ1-1
v_gene: TRBV12-3/TRBV12-4
CDR3aa: CASSLEGRPTEAFF
CDR3nt: TGTGCCAGCAGCCTAGAAGGACGGCCCACTGAAGCTTTCTTT

abundance: many
len: 14
d_gene: .
j_gene: TRBJ1-1
v_gene: TRBV14
CDR3aa: CASSQPTDRTEAFF
CDR3nt: TGTGCCAGCAGCCAACCGACAGACCGAACCGAAGCTTTCTTT

abundance: .
len: 14
d_gene: .
j_gene: TRBJ1-2
v_gene: TRBV6-1
CDR3aa: CASLSGGGGRGYTF
CDR3nt: TGTGCCAGCTTATCGGGGGGTGGGGGACGAGGCTACACCTTC

abundance: few
len: 15
d_gene: .
j_gene: TRBJ1-5
v_gene: TRBV4-3
CDR3aa: CASSQDPRSNQPQHF
CDR3nt: TGCGCCAGCAGCCAAGATCCCAGGTCGAATCAGCCCCAGCATTTT

abundance: many
len: 14
d_gene: TRBD2
j_gene: TRBJ2-7
v_gene: TRBV28
CDR3aa: CASSLTSGSYEQYF
CDR3nt: TGTGCCAGCAGCTTAACTAGCGGGAGCTACGAGCAGTACTTC

abundance: .
len: 15
d_gene: .
j_gene: TRBJ2-1
v_gene: TRBV6-2/TRBV6-3
CDR3aa: CASSRRVLAANEKFF
CDR3nt: TGTGCCAGCAGTCGACGAGTATTAGCGGCCAATGAGAAGTTCTTC

abundance: .
len: 17
d_gene: .
j_gene: TRBJ2-5
v_gene: TRBV11-2
CDR3aa: CASTYSTGTSVTGIQYF
CDR3nt: TGTGCTAGCACCTATTCAACCGGGACCTCCGTGACGGGGATCCAGTACTTC

abundance: few
len: 15
d_gene: TRBD1
j_gene: TRBJ1-1
v_gene: TRBV5-4
CDR3aa: CASSLPQGANTEAFF
CDR3nt: TGTGCCAGCAGCTTACCACAGGGGGCGAACACTGAAGCTTTCTTT

abundance: .
len: 15
d_gene: .
j_gene: TRBJ2-1
v_gene: TRBV30
CDR3aa: CAWGAGLNSYNEQFF
CDR3nt: TGTGCCTGGGGGGCGGGCCTGAACTCCTACAATGAGCAGTTCTTC

abundance: .
len: 17
d_gene: .
j_gene: TRBJ2-4
v_gene: TRBV11-1
CDR3aa: CASSFPGTGGTKNIQCF
CDR3nt: TGTGCCAGCAGCTTTCCCGGGACTGGCGGGACCAAAAACATTCAGTGTTTC